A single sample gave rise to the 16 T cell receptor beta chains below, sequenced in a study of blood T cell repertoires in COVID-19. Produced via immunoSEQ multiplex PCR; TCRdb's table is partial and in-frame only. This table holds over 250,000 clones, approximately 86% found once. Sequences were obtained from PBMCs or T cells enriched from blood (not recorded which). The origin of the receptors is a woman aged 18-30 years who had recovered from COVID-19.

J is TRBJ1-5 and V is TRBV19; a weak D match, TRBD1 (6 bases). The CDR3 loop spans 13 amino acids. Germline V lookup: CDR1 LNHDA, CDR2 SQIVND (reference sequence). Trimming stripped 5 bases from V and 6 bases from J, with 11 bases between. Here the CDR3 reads CASSAGERQPQHF. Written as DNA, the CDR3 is TGTGCCAGTAGTGCAGGGGAACGTCAGCCCCAGCATTTT.

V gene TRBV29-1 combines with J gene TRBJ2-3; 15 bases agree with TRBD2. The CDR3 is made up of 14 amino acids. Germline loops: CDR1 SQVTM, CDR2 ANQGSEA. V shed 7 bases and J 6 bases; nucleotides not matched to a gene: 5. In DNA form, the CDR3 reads TGCAGCGCCGGTGGACTAGCGGGGGGGGATACGCAGTATTTT. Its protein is CSAGGLAGGDTQYF.

DNA of the CDR3: TGTGCCTGGAGTGCGACCGGGACTTCTCGGGGAAGCAATCAGCCCCAGCATTTT. This encodes CAWSATGTSRGSNQPQHF. The chain uses TRBV30 and TRBJ1-5, with D possibly being TRBD1 (5 bases). The CDR3 sequence is 18 residues long. The germline V and J ends were trimmed by 1 base and 1 base, with 20 bases remaining between them. Germline lookup yields CDR1 GTSNPN and CDR2 SVGIG (reference sequence).

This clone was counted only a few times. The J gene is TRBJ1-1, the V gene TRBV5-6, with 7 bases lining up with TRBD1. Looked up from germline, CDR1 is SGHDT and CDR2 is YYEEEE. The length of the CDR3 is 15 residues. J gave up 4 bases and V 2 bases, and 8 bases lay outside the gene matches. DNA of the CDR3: TGTGCCAGCAGCTTAGGGGGCCGGATTTCCACTGAAGCTTTCTTT. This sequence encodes CASSLGGRISTEAFF.

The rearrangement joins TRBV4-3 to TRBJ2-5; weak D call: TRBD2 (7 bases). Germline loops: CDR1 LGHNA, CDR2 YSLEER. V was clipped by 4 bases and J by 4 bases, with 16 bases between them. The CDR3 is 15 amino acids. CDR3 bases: TGCGCCAGCAGCCGAACGGGGGGCTGGGGAGAGACCCAGTACTTC. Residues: CASSRTGGWGETQYF.

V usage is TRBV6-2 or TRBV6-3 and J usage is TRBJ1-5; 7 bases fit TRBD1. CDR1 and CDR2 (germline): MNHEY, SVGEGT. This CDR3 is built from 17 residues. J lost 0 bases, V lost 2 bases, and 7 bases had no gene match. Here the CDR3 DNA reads TGTGCCAGCAGTTACCCTACGGGACAGACTAGCAATCAGCCCCAGCATTTT. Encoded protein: CASSYPTGQTSNQPQHF.

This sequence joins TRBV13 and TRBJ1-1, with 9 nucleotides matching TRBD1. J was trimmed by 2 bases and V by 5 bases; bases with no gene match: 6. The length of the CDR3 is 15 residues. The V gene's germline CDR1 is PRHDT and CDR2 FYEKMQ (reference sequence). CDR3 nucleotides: TGTGCCAGCAGCCCGTGGGACAGGGAAAACACTGAAGCTTTCTTT. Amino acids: CASSPWDRENTEAFF.

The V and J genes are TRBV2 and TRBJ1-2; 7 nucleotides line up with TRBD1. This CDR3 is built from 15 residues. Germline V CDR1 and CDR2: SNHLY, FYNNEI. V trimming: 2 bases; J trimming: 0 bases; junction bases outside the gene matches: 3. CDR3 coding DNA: TGTGCCAGCAGTGAATGGGACAGTTCTAACTATGGCTACACCTTC. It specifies CASSEWDSSNYGYTF.

The DNA for the CDR3 is TGTGCCAGCTCACCAGCGAGGGGGAACTATGGCTACACCTTC. Translated, it gives CASSPARGNYGYTF. V usage is TRBV18 and J usage is TRBJ1-2; D may be TRBD1 (6 bases). This CDR3 has 14 amino acids. Germline loops: CDR1 KGHSH, CDR2 LQKENI. With 2 bases removed from V and 2 bases from J, the gap between germline ends came to 9 bases. Using reference TRBV18 and TRBJ1-2 for the parts outside the CDR3, the full variable domain is NAGVMQNPRHLVRRRGQEARLRCSPMKGHSHVYWYRQLPEEGLKFMVYLQKENIIDESGMPKERFSAEFPKEGPSILRIQQVVRGDSAAYFCASSPARGNYGYTFGSGTRLTVV.

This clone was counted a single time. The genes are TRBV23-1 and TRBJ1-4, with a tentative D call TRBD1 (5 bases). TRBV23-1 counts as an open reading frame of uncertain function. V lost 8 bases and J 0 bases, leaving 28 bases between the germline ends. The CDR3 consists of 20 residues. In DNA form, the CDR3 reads TGCGCCAGCGGGGCTACTATCAGGGTCGGTGGACCGTCAACTAATGAAAAACTGTTTTTT. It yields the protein CASGATIRVGGPSTNEKLFF.

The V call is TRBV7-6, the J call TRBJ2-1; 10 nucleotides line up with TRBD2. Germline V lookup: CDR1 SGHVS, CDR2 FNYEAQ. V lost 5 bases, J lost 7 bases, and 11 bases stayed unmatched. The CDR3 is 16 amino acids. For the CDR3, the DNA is TGTGCCAGCAGCGTTAGGACTAGCGGAGTAACAAATGAGCAGTTCTTC. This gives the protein CASSVRTSGVTNEQFF.

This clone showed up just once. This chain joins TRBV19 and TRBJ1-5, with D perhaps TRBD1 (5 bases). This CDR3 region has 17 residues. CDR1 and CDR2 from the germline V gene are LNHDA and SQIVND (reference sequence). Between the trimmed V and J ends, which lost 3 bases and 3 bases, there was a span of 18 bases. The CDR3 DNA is TGTGCCAGTAGTATCCGGTGGGCCAGGGATTACAATCAGCCCCAGCATTTT. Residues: CASSIRWARDYNQPQHF.

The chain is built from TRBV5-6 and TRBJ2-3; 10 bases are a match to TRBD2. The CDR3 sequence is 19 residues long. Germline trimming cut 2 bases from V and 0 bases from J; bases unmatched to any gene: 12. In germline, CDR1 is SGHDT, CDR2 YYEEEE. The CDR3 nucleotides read TGTGCCAGCAGCTTCGTTACTAGCGGGGCGGTCCTGAGCACAGATACGCAGTATTTT. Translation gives CASSFVTSGAVLSTDTQYF.

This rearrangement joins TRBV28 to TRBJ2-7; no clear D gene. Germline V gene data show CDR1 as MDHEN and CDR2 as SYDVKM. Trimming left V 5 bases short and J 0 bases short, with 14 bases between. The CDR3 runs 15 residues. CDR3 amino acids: CASSDPDSLSYEQYF. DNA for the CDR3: TGTGCCAGCAGTGATCCAGATTCCCTCTCCTACGAGCAGTACTTC.

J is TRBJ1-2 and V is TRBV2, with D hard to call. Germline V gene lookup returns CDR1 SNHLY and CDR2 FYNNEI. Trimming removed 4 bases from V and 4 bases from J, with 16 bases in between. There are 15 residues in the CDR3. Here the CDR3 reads CASSGTVNSGYGYTF. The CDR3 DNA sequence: TGTGCCAGCAGTGGCACAGTTAATAGTGGCTATGGCTACACCTTC.

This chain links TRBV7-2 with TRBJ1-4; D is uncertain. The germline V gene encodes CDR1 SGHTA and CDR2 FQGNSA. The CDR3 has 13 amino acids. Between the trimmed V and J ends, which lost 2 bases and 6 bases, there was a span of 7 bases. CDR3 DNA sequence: TGTGCCAGCAGCTTAAATTCTCATGAAAAACTGTTTTTT. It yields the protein CASSLNSHEKLFF.